A selection of T cell receptor beta chains follows, all from one sample in a study of blood T cells in healthy people across ages. One entry per CDR3 protein results from TCRdb running MiXCR on the 5' RACE reads. The table lists 850,000 to 1,000,000 distinct CDR3 sequences, approximately 49% of them singletons, with 10% to 15% in the top ten. Sequencing was carried out using blood. These receptors all come from a man in his thirties or forties in good health. CDR3s include the opening cysteine and the closing phenylalanine or tryptophan. A D gene is named only where the DNA matches it firmly. The size of a clone is reported for some rows only, either as once, few or many, or as a class for expanded clones.

cdr3_nt: TGTGCCAGCAGTGACTCGGACGGGGGGGCTGATACGCAGTATTTT
cdr3_aa: CASSDSDGGADTQYF
v_call: TRBV6-4
clone_size: .
d_call: TRBD2
j_call: TRBJ2-3

cdr3_nt: TGTGCATGGGGGCATCGGTCCTACAATGAGCAGTTCTTC
cdr3_aa: CAWGHRSYNEQFF
v_call: TRBV28
clone_size: .
d_call: .
j_call: TRBJ2-1

cdr3_nt: TGTGCCAGCAGGAAGGGGGGCGCCCGGACCTACAATGAGCAGTTCTTC
cdr3_aa: CASRKGGARTYNEQFF
v_call: TRBV6-2/TRBV6-3
clone_size: .
d_call: .
j_call: TRBJ2-1

cdr3_nt: TGTGCCAGCAGCTCGGATTATACTAACGAGCAGTACTTC
cdr3_aa: CASSSDYTNEQYF
v_call: TRBV9
clone_size: few
d_call: .
j_call: TRBJ2-7

cdr3_nt: TGCAGCGTTGTAGGGGGGGGGCCTCGCACCGGGGAGCTGTTTTTT
cdr3_aa: CSVVGGGPRTGELFF
v_call: TRBV29-1
clone_size: .
d_call: .
j_call: TRBJ2-2

cdr3_nt: TGTGCCAGCAGTTACCAGTCTAACTATGGCTACACCTTC
cdr3_aa: CASSYQSNYGYTF
v_call: TRBV6-2/TRBV6-3
clone_size: .
d_call: .
j_call: TRBJ1-2

cdr3_nt: TGTGCCAGCAATAGATCCCCGCGACAGGGGGCGCTAGGGGCCAACGTCCTGACTTTC
cdr3_aa: CASNRSPRQGALGANVLTF
v_call: TRBV6-2/TRBV6-3
clone_size: .
d_call: TRBD1
j_call: TRBJ2-6

cdr3_nt: TGTGCCAGCAGCGAACCCGCTGGAAGCCCTGAAGCTTTCTTT
cdr3_aa: CASSEPAGSPEAFF
v_call: TRBV6-1
clone_size: .
d_call: .
j_call: TRBJ1-1

cdr3_nt: TGTGCCAGCAGCTTAGAGAGGGAGTCCTACAATGAGCAGTTCTTC
cdr3_aa: CASSLERESYNEQFF
v_call: TRBV7-8
clone_size: few
d_call: .
j_call: TRBJ2-1

cdr3_nt: TGTGCCAGCAGGAAATCCGGAACGGGCTTTCGGGATGGCTACACCTTC
cdr3_aa: CASRKSGTGFRDGYTF
v_call: TRBV27
clone_size: few
d_call: .
j_call: TRBJ1-2

cdr3_nt: TGTGCCAGCAGCCAAGACGGGGGGGCGCCAAGTGAAAAACTGTTTTTT
cdr3_aa: CASSQDGGAPSEKLFF
v_call: TRBV14
clone_size: few
d_call: .
j_call: TRBJ1-4

cdr3_nt: TGCGCCAGCAGCCAAGATCTGGCTAGCTACGAGCAGTACTTC
cdr3_aa: CASSQDLASYEQYF
v_call: TRBV4-3
clone_size: .
d_call: .
j_call: TRBJ2-7

cdr3_nt: TGTGCCACCAGCAGAGATGTAGGCGGGCAGCCCCAGCATTTT
cdr3_aa: CATSRDVGGQPQHF
v_call: TRBV15
clone_size: once
d_call: .
j_call: TRBJ1-5

cdr3_nt: TGTGCCAGCAGCACGCAGACCGGGACAGGTTACAACGAGCAGTACTTC
cdr3_aa: CASSTQTGTGYNEQYF
v_call: TRBV7-2
clone_size: few
d_call: TRBD1
j_call: TRBJ2-7

cdr3_nt: TGTGCCAGCAGTGGATCCCGGCGGGGGGCCTACAATGAGCAGTTCTTC
cdr3_aa: CASSGSRRGAYNEQFF
v_call: TRBV6-2/TRBV6-3
clone_size: .
d_call: TRBD2
j_call: TRBJ2-1

cdr3_nt: TGCAGTGCTCGCCCGACGTTCGAAAAACTGTTTTTT
cdr3_aa: CSARPTFEKLFF
v_call: TRBV20-1
clone_size: .
d_call: .
j_call: TRBJ1-4

cdr3_nt: TGTGCCAGCAGTGAGTCGGCGGGGTCCCCCTACGAGCAGTACTTC
cdr3_aa: CASSESAGSPYEQYF
v_call: TRBV6-1
clone_size: .
d_call: .
j_call: TRBJ2-7

cdr3_nt: TGTGCCAGCAGCCATGGAGAGAACACTGAAGCTTTCTTT
cdr3_aa: CASSHGENTEAFF
v_call: TRBV27
clone_size: .
d_call: .
j_call: TRBJ1-1

cdr3_nt: TGCAGTGCTAGGCTCACCGGGACAGGGGGCGCTGGCTACACCTTC
cdr3_aa: CSARLTGTGGAGYTF
v_call: TRBV20-1
clone_size: many
d_call: TRBD1
j_call: TRBJ1-2

cdr3_nt: TGTGCCAGCAGCCAAGGACTAGCGGGGGAAAGATGGTTCTTC
cdr3_aa: CASSQGLAGERWFF
v_call: TRBV4-2
clone_size: many
d_call: TRBD2
j_call: TRBJ2-1

cdr3_nt: TGCGCCAGCAGCCAAGATGGTGGCCGGACCCGATACAATGAGCAGTTCTTC
cdr3_aa: CASSQDGGRTRYNEQFF
v_call: TRBV4-1
clone_size: .
d_call: .
j_call: TRBJ2-1

cdr3_nt: TGCAGTGCTAGGGATAGCGGGTACCAAGAGACCCAGTACTTC
cdr3_aa: CSARDSGYQETQYF
v_call: TRBV20-1
clone_size: .
d_call: TRBD2
j_call: TRBJ2-5

cdr3_nt: TGTGCCGACAGACTGGGACTAGCAGACAATGAGCAGTTCTTC
cdr3_aa: CADRLGLADNEQFF
v_call: TRBV3-1
clone_size: .
d_call: TRBD2
j_call: TRBJ2-1

cdr3_nt: TGTGCCATCAGTGACGATGCCAATGAGCAGTTCTTC
cdr3_aa: CAISDDANEQFF
v_call: TRBV10-3
clone_size: .
d_call: .
j_call: TRBJ2-1